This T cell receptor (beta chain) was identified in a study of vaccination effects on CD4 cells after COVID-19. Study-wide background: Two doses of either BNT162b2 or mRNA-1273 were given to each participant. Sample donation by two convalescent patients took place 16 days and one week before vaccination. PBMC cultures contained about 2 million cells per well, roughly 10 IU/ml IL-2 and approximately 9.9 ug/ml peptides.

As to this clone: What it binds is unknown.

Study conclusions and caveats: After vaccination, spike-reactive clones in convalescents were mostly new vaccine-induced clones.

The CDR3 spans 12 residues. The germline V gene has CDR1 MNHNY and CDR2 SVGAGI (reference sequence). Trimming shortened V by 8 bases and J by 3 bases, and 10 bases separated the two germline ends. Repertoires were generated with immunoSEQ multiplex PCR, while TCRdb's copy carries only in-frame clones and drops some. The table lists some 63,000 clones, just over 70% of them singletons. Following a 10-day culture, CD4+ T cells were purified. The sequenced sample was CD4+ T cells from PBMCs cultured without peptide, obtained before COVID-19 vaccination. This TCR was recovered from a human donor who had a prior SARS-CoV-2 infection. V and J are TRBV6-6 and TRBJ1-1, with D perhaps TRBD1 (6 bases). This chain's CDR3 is CASRTVDTEAFF. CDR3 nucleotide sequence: TGTGCCAGCCGGACAGTTGACACTGAAGCTTTCTTT.